This T cell receptor (beta chain) was identified during a study of T cells in Graves' hyperthyroidism and ophthalmopathy. Across the whole study: Peripheral blood was collected at initial diagnosis, before any treatment.

Looked up from germline, CDR1 is SGHAT and CDR2 is FQNNGV. Trimming took 2 bases from V and 4 from J, leaving 12 bases between them. CDR3 length: 15 amino acids. Overall study results and limits: Stable hyperthyroidism was told apart from ophthalmopathy by a model built on 13 V-J features.

The investigators amplified TCR beta CDR3 regions from RNA transcripts. HTBI primers were employed in a first-round RT-PCR of the TCR CDR3. Via MiXCR, TCRdb re-called the multiplex PCR reads, giving one row per CDR3 protein. The data contain around 500,000 distinct CDR3 sequences, around 14% of them singletons. This clonotype was recorded many times. Its target is unknown. Sequenced sample: blood. The origin of this receptor is a woman younger than 30 with Graves' hyperthyroidism. The chain couples TRBV11-2 to TRBJ2-1; TRBD1 might be the D (5 bases). The CDR3 DNA reads as TGTGCCAGCAGCTTACCGGTTTCAGGGTACAATGAGCAGTTCTTC. Amino acid sequence: CASSLPVSGYNEQFF.